A selection of T cell receptor beta chains follows, all from one sample in a study of blood T cells in healthy people across ages. TCRdb processed the 5' RACE reads anew with MiXCR; each CDR3 protein has one entry. This sample carries under 2,000,000 distinct CDR3 sequences, around half of them seen once, and the ten largest clones take about 2.1%. Sequencing used blood. The receptor source for this set is a middle-aged woman in good health. Both conserved end residues are part of each CDR3. The D gene is left open where the match is weak. Size is omitted from some rows. Given values are once, few, many or a class for expanded clones.

d_call	v_call	clone_size	j_call	cdr3_length	cdr3_nt	cdr3_aa
-	TRBV12-3/TRBV12-4	-	TRBJ2-3	17	TGTGCCAGCAGTTCCCGATCAAGGAGTTATAGCACAGATACGCAGTATTTT	CASSSRSRSYSTDTQYF
-	TRBV7-9	-	TRBJ2-1	13	TGTGCCAGCAGCCCACCCGGAGGGGAGGAGCAGTTCTTC	CASSPPGGEEQFF
TRBD1	TRBV28	-	TRBJ2-1	17	TGTGCCAGCAGCACCCAAGCAAAAAGGGACAGGAGGGATGAGCAGTTCTTC	CASSTQAKRDRRDEQFF
TRBD1	TRBV7-2	-	TRBJ2-7	15	TGTGCCAGCAGCTTAGCCCCGACAGGGAGCTACGAGCAGTACTTC	CASSLAPTGSYEQYF
-	TRBV7-9	once	TRBJ2-1	14	TGTGCCAGCAGCGTTCAGGGTCTCTACAATGAGCAGTTCTTC	CASSVQGLYNEQFF
-	TRBV29-1	-	TRBJ2-1	14	TGCAGCGTTGAAGGGGAACAGGGTACGGAGACCCAGTTCTTT	CSVEGEQGTETQFF
-	TRBV20-1	-	TRBJ2-1	13	TGCAGTGAGAAGGGGGGCTCAGACAATGAGCAGTTCTTC	CSEKGGSDNEQFF
TRBD1	TRBV20-1	few	TRBJ2-5	14	TGCAGTGCTAGGAAAACAGGGGGCAGAGAGACCCAGTACTTC	CSARKTGGRETQYF
TRBD2	TRBV9	few	TRBJ2-1	15	TGTGCCAGCAGCGTTAGGACTAGCGAACTGAATGAGCAGTTCTTC	CASSVRTSELNEQFF
-	TRBV25-1	-	TRBJ1-6	11	TGTGCCAGCGCGTCGGGATCACCCCTCCACTTT	CASASGSPLHF